The 19 T cell receptor beta chains reported below all come from one sample, sequenced in a study of cytomegalovirus exposure and HLA in healthy donors (dated by TCRdb to 2015 to 2018). Libraries were built with the immunoSEQ multiplex PCR assay. For the multiplex PCR, a mixture combining 60 forward primers for TCR Vbeta segments and 13 reverse primers for TCR Jbeta segments was used. TCRdb took this table from immuneACCESS and kept in-frame rearrangements with V and J called. Such tables lack part of the clones; where checked against another copy, unresolved V genes explain under half of the gap, and the rest is unexplained. The table for this sample lists 98,000 or so clones; 70% to 80% of them were counted only once. The ten largest clones capture over 15% of the sample. The sequenced sample was PBMCs. These receptors were collected from a man in his sixties in good health and CMV-seropositive.

J is TRBJ2-7 and V is TRBV27; 7 bases fit TRBD1. The CDR3 consists of 15 residues. J lost 4 bases, V lost 2 bases, and 8 bases had no gene match. Germline-derived CDR1 and CDR2 are MNHEY and SMNVEV (reference sequence). CDR3 amino acids: CASSLSGTDPYEQYF. DNA of the CDR3: TGTGCCAGCAGTTTAAGTGGGACAGACCCTTACGAGCAGTACTTC.

This chain connects TRBV11-2 to TRBJ1-2; 7 bases agree with TRBD1. V lost 5 bases and J lost 7; bases outside the gene matches: 16. Germline assignment: CDR1 SGHAT and CDR2 FQNNGV. CDR3 length equals 16 residues. DNA for the CDR3: TGTGCCAGCAGCCTACCCGGGACAGCCGCTATAGGTGGCTACACCTTC. It encodes CASSLPGTAAIGGYTF.

CDR3 residues: CASSVEGWELGEQYF. CDR3 DNA: TGCGCCAGCAGCGTCGAAGGGTGGGAGCTTGGCGAGCAGTACTTC. V is TRBV5-1 and J is TRBJ2-7, with a possible D match to TRBD2 (5 bases). The CDR3 is made up of 15 amino acids. CDR1 and CDR2 (germline): SGHRS, YFSETQ. V lost 4 bases, J lost 6 bases, and 20 bases lay in between. Together with reference TRBV5-1 and TRBJ2-7, the CDR3 gives the full variable domain: KAGVTQTPRYLIKTRGQQVTLSCSPISGHRSVSWYQQTPGQGLQFLFEYFSETQRNKGNFPGRFSGRQFSNSRSEMNVSTLELGDSALYLCASSVEGWELGEQYFGPGTRLTVT.

The V gene is TRBV2, the J gene TRBJ2-7; D remains ambiguous. The CDR3 is 12 residues long. The germline V gene has CDR1 SNHLY and CDR2 FYNNEI. The V end was cut by 3 bases, the J end by 4 bases, with 7 bases between. The CDR3 spells CASSDPFYEQYF. The CDR3 region has the DNA TGTGCCAGCAGTGACCCCTTTTACGAGCAGTACTTC.

The chain joins TRBV19 to TRBJ2-5; 8 nucleotides match TRBD1. The V gene's germline CDR1 is LNHDA and CDR2 SQIVND (reference sequence). J gave up 4 bases and V 5 bases, and 6 bases lay outside the gene matches. The CDR3 spans 14 residues. CDR3 residues: CASSVTGGGETQYF. The CDR3 DNA is TGTGCCAGTAGTGTCACAGGGGGAGGAGAGACCCAGTACTTC.

This clone appeared a single time. The V gene is TRBV27, the J gene TRBJ2-7, with 8 bases identical to TRBD1. The CDR3 is made up of 17 amino acids. J gave up 1 base and V 6 bases, and 14 bases lay outside the gene matches. In germline, CDR1 is MNHEY, CDR2 SMNVEV (reference sequence). This chain's CDR3 is CASSRNPGQGSSYEQYF. DNA of the CDR3: TGTGCCAGCAGCCGTAACCCAGGACAGGGAAGTTCCTACGAGCAGTACTTC.

The chain uses TRBV7-9 and TRBJ1-1; 7 bases are shared with TRBD1. This CDR3 has 15 amino acids. V was clipped by 6 bases and J by 0 bases; unmatched bases: 7. The germline V gene encodes CDR1 SEHNR and CDR2 FQNEAQ (reference sequence). Written as DNA, the CDR3 is TGTGCCAGCAGTTTCGTACAGGGGATGAACACTGAAGCTTTCTTT. This codes for CASSFVQGMNTEAFF. The variable domain in full, completed from reference TRBV7-9 and TRBJ1-1, reads DTGVSQNPRHKITKRGQNVTFRCDPISEHNRLYWYRQTLGQGPEFLTYFQNEAQLEKSRLLSDRFSAERPKGSFSTLEIQRTEQGDSAMYLCASSFVQGMNTEAFFGQGTRLTVV.

This chain links TRBV28 with TRBJ1-3; possibly TRBD1 for D (5 bases). The CDR3 length is 16 residues. CDR1 and CDR2 from the germline V gene are MDHEN and SYDVKM. Trimming took 0 bases from V and 1 from J, leaving 10 bases between them. In DNA form, the CDR3 reads TGTGCCAGCAGTTTATGGGTCGGGGGATCTGGAAACACCATATATTTT. Translated: CASSLWVGGSGNTIYF.

The chain recombines TRBV9 with TRBJ1-5, with TRBD1 identical over 10 bases. CDR1 and CDR2 from the germline V gene are SGDLS and YYNGEE. There are 15 residues in the CDR3. The trim removed 3 bases at V and 5 bases at J, leaving 5 bases unmatched. The chain's CDR3 is CASSARGTGDQPQHF. CDR3 DNA sequence: TGTGCCAGCAGCGCCAGAGGGACAGGGGATCAGCCCCAGCATTTT.

The chain has TRBV7-2 and TRBJ2-1; TRBD2 matches at 9 bases. Germline-derived CDR1 and CDR2 are SGHTA and FQGNSA. With V trimmed by 2 bases and J by 7 bases, 3 bases remained unmatched. The CDR3 totals 14 residues. For the CDR3, the DNA is TGTGCCAGCAGCTTACTAGCGGGGATGAATGAGCAGTTCTTC. It encodes CASSLLAGMNEQFF.

The chain has TRBV6-5 and TRBJ1-4; 9 bases are a match to TRBD1. Germline V gene lookup returns CDR1 MNHEY and CDR2 SVGAGI. J was trimmed by 8 bases and V by 2 bases; bases with no gene match: 6. This CDR3 has 15 residues. The CDR3 spells CASSYTQGAREKLFF. In nucleotides, the CDR3 is TGTGCCAGCAGTTACACACAGGGGGCGCGAGAAAAACTGTTTTTT.

V gene TRBV27 combines with J gene TRBJ1-2, with unresolved D. The germline CDR1 and CDR2 sequences are MNHEY and SMNVEV (reference sequence). The CDR3 has 13 amino acids. The V gene lost 2 bases and the J gene lost 2 bases, with 6 bases spanning the gap. DNA of the CDR3: TGTGCCAGCAGTTTAAACTCGAACTATGGCTACACCTTC. Its protein is CASSLNSNYGYTF.

In its sample, this clone was seen a few times. The chain employs TRBV19 and TRBJ2-7; 8 bases map to TRBD1. Germline V CDR1 and CDR2: LNHDA, SQIVND (reference sequence). Trimming removed 8 bases from V and 0 bases from J; junction bases left unmatched: 6. The CDR3 covers 14 residues. The CDR3 sequence: CASSTGGHSYEQYF. The CDR3 coding sequence is TGTGCCAGTTCTACAGGGGGACACTCCTACGAGCAGTACTTC. The full variable domain, with the rest looked up from reference TRBV19 and TRBJ2-7, is DGGITQSPKYLFRKEGQNVTLSCEQNLNHDAMYWYRQDPGQGLRLIYYSQIVNDFQKGDIAEGYSVSREKKESFPLTVTSAQKNPTAFYLCASSTGGHSYEQYFGPGTRLTVT.

The genes are TRBV9 and TRBJ2-7; maybe TRBD2 (6 bases). From germline, CDR1 is SGDLS and CDR2 YYNGEE. This CDR3 has 13 amino acids. Trimming shortened V by 4 bases and J by 4 bases, and 12 bases separated the two germline ends. CDR3 loop: CASSTGLGYEQYF. Here the CDR3 DNA reads TGTGCCAGCAGCACGGGACTGGGGTACGAGCAGTACTTC.

The CDR3 reads CASSTGWGSYEQYF. CDR3 nucleotides: TGCGCCAGCAGCACAGGGTGGGGGTCCTACGAGCAGTACTTC. The chain carries TRBV4-3 and TRBJ2-7; TRBD1 is a possible D gene (6 bases). The CDR3 sequence is 14 residues long. The germline V gene encodes CDR1 LGHNA and CDR2 YSLEER. Trimming pared 5 bases from V and 1 base from J, leaving 12 bases between.

There are a few counts of this clone. The chain combines TRBV5-8 with TRBJ2-7, with TRBD1 matching over 8 bases. This CDR3 has 15 residues. J lost 0 bases, V lost 4 bases, and 6 bases had no gene match. Germline V gene data show CDR1 as SGHTS and CDR2 as YDEGEE. The CDR3 protein is CASSPGGADSYEQYF. The CDR3 DNA sequence: TGTGCCAGCAGCCCAGGGGGCGCAGACTCCTACGAGCAGTACTTC.

This clone has only a few counts. J is TRBJ2-7 and V is TRBV4-1, with 7 bases that match TRBD1. There are 17 residues in the CDR3. Losses at the gene ends were 0 bases for V and 1 base for J; bases not matched to a gene: 9. The germline V gene has CDR1 MGHRA and CDR2 YSYEKL. Here the CDR3 DNA reads TGCGCCAGCAGCCAAGATCCGCGGACAGGTCAATCCTACGAGCAGTACTTC. Translated, it gives CASSQDPRTGQSYEQYF.

V is TRBV4-3 and J is TRBJ2-5, with a weak D call TRBD2 (6 bases). V lost 2 bases to trimming and J lost 4 bases, with 14 bases between them. The germline CDR1 and CDR2 sequences are LGHNA and YSLEER. The CDR3 runs to 15 residues. The CDR3 nucleotides are TGCGCCAGCAGCCAAATCGGGCGGGATGGAGAGACCCAGTACTTC. As protein: CASSQIGRDGETQYF.

V is TRBV2 and J is TRBJ1-2, with D tentatively TRBD1 (5 bases). Germline CDR1 is SNHLY and CDR2 is FYNNEI. V dropped 10 bases and J dropped 7 bases, with 16 bases sitting between them. The CDR3 covers 12 residues. The CDR3 region is CATRQTPGGYTF. CDR3 DNA sequence: TGTGCCACCCGACAGACACCCGGTGGCTACACCTTC.